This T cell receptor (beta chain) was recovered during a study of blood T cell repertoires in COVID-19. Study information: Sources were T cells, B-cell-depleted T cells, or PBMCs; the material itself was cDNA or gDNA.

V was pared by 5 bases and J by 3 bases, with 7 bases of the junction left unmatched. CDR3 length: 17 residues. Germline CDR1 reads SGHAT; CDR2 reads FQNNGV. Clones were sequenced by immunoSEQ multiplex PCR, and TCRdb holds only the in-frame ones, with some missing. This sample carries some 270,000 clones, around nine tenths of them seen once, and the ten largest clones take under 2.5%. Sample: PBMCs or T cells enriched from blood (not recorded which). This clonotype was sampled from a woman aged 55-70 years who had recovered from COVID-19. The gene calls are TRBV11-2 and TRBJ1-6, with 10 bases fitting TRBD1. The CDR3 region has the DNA TGTGCCAGCAGCCCCAGGGGGACAGGGGACTATAATTCACCCCTCCACTTT. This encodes CASSPRGTGDYNSPLHF.